The 21 T cell receptor beta chains below were found in one sample sequenced in a study of post-analysis software for immune sequencing data. Every TCR beta cDNA library bore unique molecular identifiers. TCRdb itself ran the PCR reads through MiXCR, one entry per CDR3 protein. The table lists 650,000 to 900,000 distinct CDR3 sequences, 46% of them singletons. These receptors' antigens are unknown. General study points: With TRBV5-6, TRBV5-1 and TRBV20-1 included, about five TRBV segments were more frequent in patients than in controls.

Sequenced: blood. The receptors shown here come from a girl between 5 and 17 years old with multiple sclerosis.

The chain employs TRBV28 and TRBJ2-7, with 10 bases matching TRBD1. The CDR3 is 16 residues long. Trimming cost V 6 bases and J 0 bases; bases outside gene matches: 8. Germline V gene lookup returns CDR1 MDHEN and CDR2 SYDVKM. CDR3 DNA: TGTGCCAGCAGCCGCCACGGGACAGGGGACTCCTACGAGCAGTACTTC. The encoded protein is CASSRHGTGDSYEQYF.

The chain employs TRBV3-1 and TRBJ1-5; possibly TRBD1 for D (5 bases). V gave up 3 bases and J gave up 4 bases, with 13 bases separating them. The CDR3 contains 15 residues. The germline CDR1 and CDR2 sequences are LGHDT and YNNKEL (reference sequence). In DNA, the CDR3 is TGTGCCAGCAGCCACTCAGGGACCGCGAATCAGCCCCAGCATTTT. It encodes CASSHSGTANQPQHF.

The chain carries TRBV14 and TRBJ2-5; D not certain. The length of the CDR3 is 15 residues. V was shortened by 0 bases and J by 4 bases, with 12 bases between the two germline ends. Looked up from germline, CDR1 is SGHDN and CDR2 is FVKESK. CDR3 bases: TGTGCCAGCAGCCAAGATTTGGACCTCCGAGAGACCCAGTACTTC. Protein: CASSQDLDLRETQYF. The whole variable domain, remainder taken from reference TRBV14 and TRBJ2-5, is EAGVTQFPSHSVIEKGQTVTLRCDPISGHDNLYWYRRVMGKEIKFLLHFVKESKQDESGMPNNRFLAERTGGTYSTLKVQPAELEDSGVYFCASSQDLDLRETQYFGPGTRLLVL.

This chain links TRBV11-3 with TRBJ2-6, with 8 bases fitting TRBD2. Trimming at V came to 5 bases and at J to 2 bases, leaving 11 bases not matched to a gene. This CDR3 is 18 amino acids long. Germline assignment: CDR1 SGHNT and CDR2 YENEEA. The CDR3 spells CASSPVRAGEAGANVLTF. The CDR3 DNA reads TGTGCCAGCAGCCCCGTCCGAGCGGGAGAGGCTGGGGCCAACGTCCTGACTTTC.

The chain uses TRBV20-1 and TRBJ2-7; D unclear. CDR1 and CDR2 from the germline V gene are DFQATT and SNEGSKA (reference sequence). The CDR3 extends over 14 amino acids. Trimming took off 3 bases at V and 0 bases at J, with 12 bases between the two ends. The CDR3 nucleotides read TGCAGTGCTAGGTGGCAACCACTCTCCTACGAGCAGTACTTC. It yields the protein CSARWQPLSYEQYF.

This sequence joins TRBV5-1 and TRBJ2-4; D call uncertain. The CDR3 runs 15 residues. Germline V gene data show CDR1 as SGHRS and CDR2 as YFSETQ. With 4 bases removed from V and 1 base from J, the gap between germline ends came to 12 bases. This CDR3 is CASSPQNRAKNIQYF. In DNA, the CDR3 is TGCGCCAGCAGCCCCCAGAACCGGGCCAAAAACATTCAGTACTTC.

The rearrangement uses TRBV20-1 and TRBJ2-5, with 7 bases matching TRBD2. The trim removed 4 bases at V and 11 bases at J, leaving 13 bases unmatched. CDR1 and CDR2 (germline): DFQATT, SNEGSKA (reference sequence). This CDR3 region has 13 residues. The CDR3 DNA reads TGCAGTGCTACGGGACTAAGGGTGTCTGAGCAGTACTTC. The encoded protein is CSATGLRVSEQYF.

The chain couples TRBV29-1 to TRBJ2-7; D may match TRBD1 or TRBD2 (6 bases each). Trimming removed 4 bases from V and 2 bases from J, with 12 bases in between. The CDR3 totals 13 residues. The V gene's germline CDR1 is SQVTM and CDR2 ANQGSEA. The CDR3 spells CSVGQGRTYEQYF. DNA for the CDR3: TGCAGCGTTGGCCAGGGGAGGACCTACGAGCAGTACTTC.

This clonotype was detected only a few times. DNA of the CDR3: TGCGCCAGCAGCCGACGGGAGATAGGCGGAGGCGAGCAGTACTTC. It encodes CASSRREIGGGEQYF. The J gene is TRBJ2-5, the V gene TRBV5-1; a weak D match, TRBD2 (6 bases). The J call may not be correct, given that the DNA end is closer to TRBJ2-7. There are 15 residues in the CDR3. Germline assignment: CDR1 SGHRS and CDR2 YFSETQ.

This chain joins TRBV20-1 and TRBJ2-3; the match to TRBD1 covers 11 bases. Trimming at V came to 3 bases and at J to 2 bases, leaving 10 bases not matched to a gene. This CDR3 spans 17 amino acids. Germline V gene sequence: CDR1 DFQATT, CDR2 SNEGSKA (reference sequence). Here the CDR3 DNA reads TGCAGTGCTAGTGGACAGGGGGCTAGTCCCCACACAGATACGCAGTATTTT. It codes for CSASGQGASPHTDTQYF.

This clonotype was counted between two and nine times. The chain has TRBV12-3 or TRBV12-4 and TRBJ2-4; D gene uncertain. CDR3 length: 14 residues. The V end lost 5 bases, the J end lost 1 base, and 9 bases lay between the germline ends. DNA for the CDR3: TGTGCCAGCAGTCCCCCGGAGGCCAAAAACATTCAGTACTTC. This translates into CASSPPEAKNIQYF.

This clonotype was detected once. This chain links TRBV7-2 with TRBJ2-1; no firm D call. The germline V gene encodes CDR1 SGHTA and CDR2 FQGNSA. The CDR3 is 15 residues long. The V end lost 1 base, the J end lost 5 bases, and 12 bases lay between the germline ends. CDR3 bases: TGTGCCAGCAGCTTAGAAAGCTCCAACCACAATGAGCAGTTCTTC. Translated: CASSLESSNHNEQFF. Using reference TRBV7-2 and TRBJ2-1 for the parts outside the CDR3, the full variable domain is GAGVSQSPSNKVTEKGKDVELRCDPISGHTALYWYRQSLGQGLEFLIYFQGNSAPDKSGLPSDRFSAERTGGSVSTLTIQRTQQEDSAVYLCASSLESSNHNEQFFGPGTRLTVL.

This chain links TRBV29-1 with TRBJ2-7; D is perhaps TRBD1 (5 bases). V was trimmed by 8 bases and J by 1 base, leaving 15 bases between them. The length of the CDR3 is 13 residues. Germline loops: CDR1 SQVTM, CDR2 ANQGSEA. The CDR3 sequence is CSIGQGPSYEQYF. DNA for the CDR3: TGCAGCATCGGCCAGGGCCCTTCCTACGAGCAGTACTTC.

The V call is TRBV14, the J call TRBJ1-4, with a tentative D call TRBD1 (6 bases). V gave up 0 bases and J gave up 7 bases, with 15 bases separating them. The CDR3 is 16 residues long. Germline V gene sequence: CDR1 SGHDN, CDR2 FVKESK. The chain's CDR3 is CASSQDGGGPGEKLFF. The CDR3 DNA follows: TGTGCCAGCAGCCAAGATGGCGGGGGGCCGGGTGAAAAACTGTTTTTT.

This clonotype came up a few times. J is TRBJ2-1 and V is TRBV7-2; D remains unclear. The germline CDR1 and CDR2 sequences are SGHTA and FQGNSA. The CDR3 is made up of 15 amino acids. With 5 bases removed from V and 0 bases from J, the gap between germline ends came to 11 bases. The CDR3 sequence is CASSPHSYSYNEQFF. The DNA for the CDR3 is TGTGCCAGCAGCCCCCACAGTTACTCCTACAATGAGCAGTTCTTC.

This clonotype was counted a few times. The chain has TRBV2 and TRBJ2-5, with 8 positions matching TRBD2. J lost 4 bases, V lost 0 bases, and 7 bases had no gene match. Germline CDR1 and CDR2: SNHLY and FYNNEI. The CDR3 runs to 16 residues. Here the CDR3 DNA reads TGTGCCAGCAGTGAAGCGCTTCGGGGGGGTGGAGAGACCCAGTACTTC. It yields the protein CASSEALRGGGETQYF.

For this clonotype: A much larger clone sits a single nucleotide away, making a read error possible. The V and J genes are TRBV7-9 and TRBJ2-1; D gene ambiguous. CDR1 and CDR2 (germline): SEHNR, FQNEAQ (reference sequence). V lost 1 base to trimming and J lost 0 bases, with 7 bases between them. The CDR3 spans 15 residues. The CDR3 region has the DNA TGTGCCAGCAGCTTAGGAGTGGTCTCCTACAATGAGCAGTTCTTC. Its translation: CASSLGVVSYNEQFF.

The genes are TRBV7-3 and TRBJ2-1; D gene ambiguous. The CDR3 length is 15 residues. Trimming stripped 2 bases from V and 5 bases from J, with 13 bases between. Germline assignment: CDR1 SGHTA and CDR2 FQGTGA. This CDR3 reads CASSLGASPNNEQFF. The CDR3 bases are TGTGCCAGCAGCTTAGGAGCCTCCCCGAACAATGAGCAGTTCTTC.

The J gene is TRBJ2-7, the V gene TRBV24-1; tentatively, D is TRBD2 (6 bases). Germline loops: CDR1 KGHDR, CDR2 SFDVKD. Trimming shortened V by 5 bases and J by 2 bases, and 12 bases separated the two germline ends. CDR3 length: 14 residues. The CDR3 here is CATSARDNTYEQYF. The CDR3 coding sequence is TGTGCCACCAGTGCGCGGGATAACACCTACGAGCAGTACTTC.

The chain uses TRBV5-1 and TRBJ2-5; D ambiguous. There are 11 residues in the CDR3. The V gene's germline CDR1 is SGHRS and CDR2 YFSETQ. Trimming shortened V by 4 bases and J by 5 bases, and 6 bases separated the two germline ends. The CDR3 DNA reads as TGCGCCAGCAGCCAGCATGAGACCCAGTACTTC. Translation: CASSQHETQYF.

This clonotype was observed a handful of times. The chain is built from TRBV29-1 and TRBJ1-2; no clear D. This CDR3 has 12 residues. Germline CDR1 SQVTM, CDR2 ANQGSEA. With 0 bases removed from V and 8 bases from J, the gap between germline ends came to 10 bases. The CDR3 DNA follows: TGCAGCGTTGAAGAACACAGTCGAGGCTACACCTTC. The encoded protein is CSVEEHSRGYTF.